This is a list of T cell receptor beta chains from one sample in a study of blood T cells in healthy people across ages. TCRdb fed the 5' RACE reads into MiXCR, producing one record per CDR3 protein. The sample has 1.5 million to 2 million distinct CDR3 sequences, 28% seen once. The source material was blood. The receptor source for this set is a woman in her twenties or thirties in good health. CDR3s include the opening cysteine and the closing phenylalanine or tryptophan. Each record gives: D gene, J gene, V gene, clone size, CDR3 DNA, CDR3 protein. The D gene is left open where the match is weak. The size of a clone is reported for some rows only, either as once, few or many, or as a class for expanded clones.

TRBD2 TRBJ2-7 TRBV11-2 few TGTGCCAGCAGCTTAAACAGCGGGATTGTTGGCGAGCAGTACTTC CASSLNSGIVGEQYF
NA TRBJ1-5 TRBV21-1 NA TGTGCCACCAACCTACTGGACGGTGGGAATCAGCCCCAGCATTTT CATNLLDGGNQPQHF
TRBD2 TRBJ2-1 TRBV10-2 few TGCGCCAGCAGGGGATGGGGCGGGAGGTCAGGGGAGCAGTTCTTC CASRGWGGRSGEQFF
TRBD2 TRBJ2-7 TRBV12-3/TRBV12-4 many TGTGCCAGCAACCCCAAGTCGGGACTAGCGGGCGAGCAGTACTTC CASNPKSGLAGEQYF
NA TRBJ1-2 TRBV27 few TGTGCCAGCAGTTATAAGGGGGATGGCTACACCTTC CASSYKGDGYTF
NA TRBJ2-7 TRBV29-1 NA TGCAGCGCAGAAAGTTCCTACGAGCAGTACTTC CSAESSYEQYF
NA TRBJ1-5 TRBV6-2/TRBV6-3 few TGTGCCAGCAGGGACCAAATGGATAGGCAGCCCCAGCATTTT CASRDQMDRQPQHF
NA TRBJ1-2 TRBV7-2 few TGTGCCAGCAGCTTAGTACCAGGGAGGTATGGCTACACCTTC CASSLVPGRYGYTF
TRBD2 TRBJ2-3 TRBV19 NA TGTGCCAGTAGTATAAGAGGACTAGCGGAACTCACAGATACGCAGTATTTT CASSIRGLAELTDTQYF
NA TRBJ1-5 TRBV28 many TGTGCCAGCAGTCGGGAGAACAATCAGCCCCAGCATTTT CASSRENNQPQHF
TRBD2 TRBJ2-3 TRBV27 NA TGTGCCAGCAGTTCGGCGGGGGGTTCGGATACGCAGTATTTT CASSSAGGSDTQYF
NA TRBJ2-1 TRBV20-1 NA TGCAGTGCCGACGGACAGCGTAGCTCCTACAATGAGCAGTTCTTC CSADGQRSSYNEQFF
TRBD2 TRBJ2-5 TRBV4-2 NA TGTGCCAGCAGCCTAGGACAAGGCGGGGGAGAAGAGACCCAGTACTTC CASSLGQGGGEETQYF
NA TRBJ2-5 TRBV21-1 NA TGTGCCAGCAGCAAAAAGGGCCCTTTGGAGACCCAGTACTTC CASSKKGPLETQYF
NA TRBJ2-1 TRBV14 NA TGTGCCAGCAGCCAACTAGGGGGAAGCTCCTACAATGAGCAGTTCTTC CASSQLGGSSYNEQFF
NA TRBJ1-5 TRBV20-1 NA TGCAGTGCTAGCCGAGACTGGGGGCCAAATCAGCCCCAGCATTTT CSASRDWGPNQPQHF
TRBD1 TRBJ1-1 TRBV3-1 NA TGTGCCAGCAGCAAAAGACAGGGTTTACCTGAAGCTTTCTTT CASSKRQGLPEAFF
NA TRBJ2-7 TRBV29-1 few TGCAGCGTTGTATCCCAGATGCGCGACGAGCAGTACTTC CSVVSQMRDEQYF
TRBD2 TRBJ2-5 TRBV7-2 few TGTGCCAGCAGCAGGACTAGCGGGCCCCCTCCCACCCAGTACTTC CASSRTSGPPPTQYF
TRBD1 TRBJ1-2 TRBV3-1 NA TGTGCCAGCAGCCCCGGGACAGGGAATGGGGTCTATGGCTACACCTTC CASSPGTGNGVYGYTF
NA TRBJ2-3 TRBV15 NA TGTGCCACCAGCAGAGCGGGGCCAATCACAGATACGCAGTATTTT CATSRAGPITDTQYF
NA TRBJ1-5 TRBV24-1 NA TGTGCCGCCTTGAAGGGCGGGCAGCCCCAGCATTTT CAALKGGQPQHF
NA TRBJ1-2 TRBV5-1 few TGCGCCAGCAGCTTGATCGACACCGCTAACTATGGCTACACCTTC CASSLIDTANYGYTF
TRBD1 TRBJ1-2 TRBV3-1 NA TGTGCCGGCAGTGAAAGGACAGGGGGAAAAGATGGCTACACCTTC CAGSERTGGKDGYTF
TRBD2 TRBJ2-7 TRBV12-3/TRBV12-4 NA TGTGCCAGCAGTAGGACTAGCGTGGACTCCTACGAGCAGTACTTC CASSRTSVDSYEQYF
TRBD2 TRBJ2-1 TRBV5-1 many TGCGCCAGCAGCGCCGCTAGCGGGGGTCTTGGTGAGCAGTTCTTC CASSAASGGLGEQFF
TRBD2 TRBJ2-1 TRBV7-3 many TGTGCCAGCAGCCCCAGCGGGGGAAGGTGGAATGAGCAGTTCTTC CASSPSGGRWNEQFF
NA TRBJ1-6 TRBV20-1 few TGCAGTGCTAGAGATCCCAGGGGAGATTCACCCCTCCACTTT CSARDPRGDSPLHF
NA TRBJ2-7 TRBV6-6 few TGTGCCAGCAGTTACTCGAGTGAAGGGCTCCGCTCCTACGAGCAGTACTTC CASSYSSEGLRSYEQYF
TRBD2 TRBJ2-7 TRBV12-3/TRBV12-4 few TGTGCCAGCAGGCCCGGACTAGCGGGGGAACCACCCCGACACGAGCAGTACTTC CASRPGLAGEPPRHEQYF
TRBD1 TRBJ2-3 TRBV7-2 many TGTGCCAGCAGCCTACGGGGCAGGGGGACAGATACGCAGTATTTT CASSLRGRGTDTQYF
NA TRBJ2-1 TRBV24-1 many TGTGCCACCAGTGAGCCGGTCGGGACAGAGCAGTTCTTC CATSEPVGTEQFF
TRBD2 TRBJ2-5 TRBV28 many TGTGCCAGCAGTTTATTCGGGACTAAACAAGAGACCCAGTACTTC CASSLFGTKQETQYF
NA TRBJ1-5 TRBV7-9 many TGTGCCAGCAGCTCGGACCCCCCAGGTCAGCCCCAGCATTTT CASSSDPPGQPQHF
NA TRBJ1-5 TRBV29-1 NA TGCAGCGTTGACAGTCTCAATCAGCCCCAGCATTTT CSVDSLNQPQHF
NA TRBJ2-1 TRBV5-6 NA TGTGCCAGCAGCTTGGGGGCCACCAAGCTCTCCTACAATGAGCAGTTCTTC CASSLGATKLSYNEQFF
NA TRBJ2-3 TRBV20-1 NA TGCAGTGCTAGAGATGCACGGGGTTGTACCACAGATACGCAGTATTTT CSARDARGCTTDTQYF
NA TRBJ1-1 TRBV29-1 few TGCAGCGTTGATAAATCGACAGTTAACACTGAAGCTTTCTTT CSVDKSTVNTEAFF
NA TRBJ2-5 TRBV11-2 NA TGTGCCAGCAGCCCCCTTTTAGGACCGATACGAGAGACCCAGTACTTC CASSPLLGPIRETQYF
NA TRBJ1-2 TRBV18 NA TGTGCCAGCTCACAAACAGGGACCGCTAACTATGGCTACACCTTC CASSQTGTANYGYTF
TRBD1 TRBJ1-4 TRBV9 NA TGTGCCAGCAGCGGGGGACAGGGGTTTGCTAATGAAAAACTGTTTTTT CASSGGQGFANEKLFF
TRBD2 TRBJ2-5 TRBV24-1 many TGTGCCACCAGGATCCGGACTAGCGGGAGGCCGGGAGAGACCCAGTACTTC CATRIRTSGRPGETQYF
NA TRBJ2-7 TRBV7-9 few TGTGCCAGCAGACTAGGGGAATACGAGCAGTACTTC CASRLGEYEQYF
NA TRBJ1-6 TRBV6-4 NA TGTGCCAGCAGTGTAAAGGGGAGGGATTCACCCCTCCACTTT CASSVKGRDSPLHF
TRBD1 TRBJ2-7 TRBV4-3 few TGCGCCAGCAGCCAAGATCAGTGGGACAGGGACGAGCAGTACTTC CASSQDQWDRDEQYF
NA TRBJ2-2 TRBV6-5 NA TGTGCCAGCAGACCCGTGGACAGTGTCAACACCGGGGAGCTGTTTTTT CASRPVDSVNTGELFF
NA TRBJ2-3 TRBV3-1 NA TGTGCCAGCAGCCGTGGGCCCCGTAACACAGATACGCAGTATTTT CASSRGPRNTDTQYF
NA TRBJ2-3 TRBV30 few TGTGCCGCTGGGGGCACAGATACGCAGTATTTT CAAGGTDTQYF
TRBD2 TRBJ2-7 TRBV20-1 many TGCAGTGCTAGATTAGCGGGAACAGCCTACGAGCAGTACTTC CSARLAGTAYEQYF
TRBD1 TRBJ2-3 TRBV20-1 NA TGCAGTGCCAAGGGACAGGCTGCTTACACAGATACGCAGTATTTT CSAKGQAAYTDTQYF
NA TRBJ2-7 TRBV28 many TGTGCCAGCAGTTGGGGCCCTGAGACAGGCTCCTACGAGCAGTACTTC CASSWGPETGSYEQYF
TRBD1 TRBJ1-4 TRBV5-1 few TGCGCCAGCAGCGGCGGGACAGGGAATGAAAAACTGTTTTTT CASSGGTGNEKLFF
TRBD2 TRBJ2-3 TRBV4-1 NA TGCGCCAGCAGCCGCCCGACGGCGGGGGGGCAAGATACGCAGTATTTT CASSRPTAGGQDTQYF